The 8 T cell receptor beta chains below come from one sample, sequenced in a study of T cell clones after liver transplantation (dated by TCRdb to the late 2010s). The library was built by means of the immunoSEQ multiplex PCR assay. TCRdb obtained this table from immuneACCESS and retained in-frame rearrangements with V and J assigned. These tables miss some clones; where compared with another copy, unresolved V genes account for less than half of the shortfall, and the remainder is unexplained. A total of tens of thousands of clones appear in this sample, 80% to 90% of them only once. The ten most abundant clones make up 2% to 2.5% of the sample. Material: CD4+ T cells from blood, obtained around 50 months after liver transplant. The receptors were sampled from a human patient who received a liver transplant. After a transplant, certain T cells may trace back to the graft donor.

The genes are TRBV18 and TRBJ1-1; a possible D gene is TRBD1 (6 bases). The CDR3 totals 14 residues. V was trimmed by 1 base and J by 1 base, leaving 7 bases between them. Germline loops: CDR1 KGHSH, CDR2 LQKENI. The CDR3 loop reads CASSPQGGNTEAFF. CDR3 DNA sequence: TGTGCCAGCTCACCACAGGGGGGGAACACTGAAGCTTTCTTT.

This clone was detected once. The chain joins TRBV7-2 to TRBJ2-5; D not resolved. Germline V gives CDR1 SGHTA, CDR2 FQGNSA. Trimming stripped 5 bases from V and 5 bases from J, with 15 bases between. The CDR3 covers 14 residues. The CDR3 bases are TGTGCCAGCAGCCAAAATGGGGTTGGGGAGACCCAGTACTTC. Its translation: CASSQNGVGETQYF.

The chain joins TRBV7-2 to TRBJ2-3; no clear D gene. Per the germline V gene, CDR1 is SGHTA and CDR2 is FQGNSA. V was cut by 5 bases and J by 2 bases, with 17 bases left in between. The CDR3 sequence is 16 residues long. CDR3 in DNA: TGTGCCAGCAGCGTCTCCTCCCGGTTTAACACAGATACGCAGTATTTT. It translates to CASSVSSRFNTDTQYF.

This rearrangement joins TRBV7-2 to TRBJ1-4, with D uncertain. The CDR3 has 15 amino acids. V shed 4 bases and J shed 5 bases, with 14 bases lying between them. CDR1 is SGHTA, CDR2 FQGNSA, per germline. CDR3 sequence: CASSYQHRGNEKLFF. The CDR3 nucleotides are TGTGCCAGCAGCTACCAACACCGAGGCAATGAAAAACTGTTTTTT.

The rearrangement links TRBV29-1 to TRBJ1-3, with D hard to call. V lost 4 bases to trimming and J lost 0 bases, with 10 bases between them. Germline V gene lookup returns CDR1 SQVTM and CDR2 ANQGSEA. This CDR3 region has 14 residues. The CDR3 loop reads CSVGNRSSGNTIYF. The CDR3 nucleotides are TGCAGCGTTGGTAATCGGAGCTCTGGAAACACCATATATTTT.

Only one count was recorded for this clone. The rearrangement joins TRBV12-5 to TRBJ1-6; 7 nucleotides match TRBD1. The CDR3 contains 11 residues. Germline loops: CDR1 LGHNT, CDR2 FRNRAP. Losses at the gene ends were 6 bases for V and 14 bases for J; bases not matched to a gene: 4. The CDR3 is CASGKGQALHF. CDR3 nucleotide sequence: TGTGCTAGTGGGAAAGGACAGGCCCTCCACTTT.

V usage is TRBV13 and J usage is TRBJ2-7, with TRBD1 matching 8 bases. V shed 3 bases and J 0 bases; nucleotides not matched to a gene: 10. This CDR3 contains 17 residues. From germline, CDR1 is PRHDT and CDR2 FYEKMQ (reference sequence). The CDR3 nucleotides are TGTGCCAGCAGCTTTCTACCCAGACAGGGGTCCTCCTACGAGCAGTACTTC. Its translation: CASSFLPRQGSSYEQYF.

V gene TRBV7-2 combines with J gene TRBJ1-4; D is perhaps TRBD1 (5 bases). CDR3 length: 14 amino acids. V dropped 6 bases and J dropped 6 bases, with 14 bases sitting between them. In germline, CDR1 is SGHTA, CDR2 FQGNSA. The CDR3 protein is CASSPGEGYEKLFF. The CDR3, as DNA: TGTGCCAGCAGTCCGGGTGAGGGGTATGAAAAACTGTTTTTT.